This T cell receptor beta chain comes out of a study of OX40 agonist ivuxolimab in advanced cancers. Study as a whole: The patients' treatment was ivuxolimab, an agonistic anti-OX40 (CD134) antibody.

There are 15 residues in the CDR3. Looked up from germline, CDR1 is MDHEN and CDR2 is SYDVKM. V was pared by 6 bases and J by 4 bases, with 9 bases of the junction left unmatched. Of note for this clone: Antigen: not known.

Sequencing was performed with immunoSEQ multiplex PCR; in TCRdb, only in-frame clones are kept and a portion is missing. The sample includes 55,000 to 60,000 clones, roughly 89% of them seen just once. Points from the study as a whole: Normalized T-cell clonal expansion was also low in some nonresponders. Compared with CD4+, CD8+ T cells on average had more expanded clones.

The TCR was taken from an adult with an advanced solid tumor such as melanoma, head and neck, liver or kidney cancer. The sample in question was CD4+ or CD8+ T cells sorted from blood, obtained in a trial of the OX40 agonist ivuxolimab. This rearrangement joins TRBV28 to TRBJ1-2; 9 nucleotides match TRBD1. DNA of the CDR3: TGTGCCAGCAGCCCCCCCGGGACAGGGAGCTATGGCTACACCTTC. The encoded protein is CASSPPGTGSYGYTF.